The TCR beta chain described here comes from a study of cytomegalovirus exposure and HLA in healthy donors. About this clone: Its target is not known.

The PCR employed 60 Vbeta primers together with 13 Jbeta primers. TCRdb's copy holds only in-frame clones and misses some; the assay was immunoSEQ multiplex PCR. The table includes 180,000 or so clones, around 75% detected once. The study's findings and limits: According to reports, the classifier identified cytomegalovirus status with high specificity and sensitivity.

The CDR3 is 19 amino acids. Trimming stripped 4 bases from V and 2 bases from J, with 27 bases between. CDR1 is LNHDA and CDR2 is SQIVND in the germline V gene (reference sequence). This chain joins TRBV19 and TRBJ2-7; D might be TRBD1 (6 bases). The sample consisted of PBMCs. This sequence originates from a woman in her thirties or forties in good health and CMV-seropositive. DNA of the CDR3: TGTGCCAGTAGTACCCGGTCCCCGACCGGGACACCAAGGACCTACGAGCAGTACTTC. This codes for CASSTRSPTGTPRTYEQYF.